This T cell receptor beta chain was obtained from a study of T cells in Graves' hyperthyroidism and ophthalmopathy. The study defined stable Graves' hyperthyroidism as no ophthalmopathy progression within 18 months. Germline V CDR1 and CDR2: KGHSH, LQKENI. The CDR3 spans 15 residues. Trimming removed 3 bases at V and 4 bases at J, with 15 bases between. Study results and caveats: Patients with ophthalmopathy were separated from those with stable hyperthyroidism by a 13 V-J model. Also found in blood were most expanded thyroid clonotypes above 0.001.

This clonotype was counted at least ten times. Its antigen remains unidentified. Amplification of TCR beta CDR3 regions used RNA as the template. The HTBI set primed first-round TCR CDR3 RT-PCR. One entry per CDR3 protein, called by TCRdb with MiXCR from the multiplex PCR reads. The sample holds a few hundred thousand distinct CDR3 sequences; 18% are singletons and the top ten take about 49%. The TCR originated in a woman aged 45-60 years with Graves' hyperthyroidism. The chain uses TRBV18 and TRBJ2-5; D could derive from TRBD1 or TRBD2 (5 bases each). The source material was blood. Here the CDR3 DNA reads TGTGCCAGCTCACCGAACTCGGGAAGGGGAGAGACCCAGTACTTC. Translating it yields CASSPNSGRGETQYF.